The rows below give T cell receptor beta chains drawn from one sample of a study of identifying expanded T cells in peripheral blood. This table comes from immunoSEQ multiplex PCR, and its TCRdb copy is limited to in-frame clones, with some not included. The repertoire includes around 50,000 clones, more than 70% of them detected once, and 3% to 4% sits in the top ten. The material sequenced was blood. All receptors come from a person aged 18-70 years in good health. CDR3s include the opening cysteine and the closing phenylalanine or tryptophan. A D gene is named only where the DNA matches it firmly. A row's size may be missing; if present it is once, few, many or a size class.

>TRBJ1-1|.|once|TRBV5-1
TGCGCCAGCAGAGAGAACAGCCTCGGGCCTGAAGCTTTCTTT
CASRENSLGPEAFF
>TRBJ2-6|.|.|TRBV6-6
TGTGCCAGCACCCCCTCTGGGGCCAACGTCCTGACTTTC
CASTPSGANVLTF
>TRBJ1-1|TRBD1|.|TRBV19
TGTGCCAGTAGTATTAGGACAGGGGCGAACACTGAAGCTTTCTTT
CASSIRTGANTEAFF
>TRBJ2-7|.|once|TRBV21-1
TGTGCCAGCAGCAAAGGGAACGGGAACTTC
CASSKGNGNF
>TRBJ2-5|.|.|TRBV28
TGTGCCAGCAGTTTGACCGCCATCCAAGAGACCCAGTACTTC
CASSLTAIQETQYF
>TRBJ2-5|.|.|TRBV9
TGTGCCAGCAGCCCCCGGGTCGGGGGCGCGGTCGAGACCCAGTACTTC
CASSPRVGGAVETQYF
>TRBJ2-7|.|.|TRBV15
TGTGCCACCTCCCTGGTCCACGAGCAGTACTTC
CATSLVHEQYF
>TRBJ2-5|TRBD2|.|TRBV5-1
TGCGCCAGCAGCTTGGTTAGCGGGGGGGCCGGGGAGACCCAGTACTTC
CASSLVSGGAGETQYF
>TRBJ2-1|.|.|TRBV29-1
TGCAGCGTCACCCCCGACACTTACAATGAGCAGTTCTTC
CSVTPDTYNEQFF
>TRBJ1-2|.|few|TRBV5-6
TGTGCCAGCAGCTTGCCAGCCTATGGCTACACCTTC
CASSLPAYGYTF
>TRBJ2-3|.|.|TRBV29-1
TGCAGCGCTGAGGGGAACACAGATACGCAGTATTTT
CSAEGNTDTQYF
>TRBJ2-3|.|.|TRBV9
TGTGCCAGCAGCGTAGTTCCGTCAGGCACAGATACGCAGTATTTT
CASSVVPSGTDTQYF
>TRBJ2-2|.|.|TRBV5-1
TGCGCCAGCAGCAGGCAGTCGAACACCGGGGAGCTGTTTTTT
CASSRQSNTGELFF
>TRBJ1-2|.|.|TRBV5-1
TGCGCCAGCAGCTTTCTTGGCCCCGACACAAACTATGGCTACACCTTC
CASSFLGPDTNYGYTF
>TRBJ1-5|.|.|TRBV19
TGTGCCAGTAGTCCATGGGGGCAGGGGAATCAGCCCCAGCATTTT
CASSPWGQGNQPQHF
>TRBJ1-3|.|.|TRBV2
TGTGCCAGCAGTGGAGGGGGAGGCGGAAACACCATATATTTT
CASSGGGGGNTIYF
>TRBJ1-3|.|once|TRBV7-9
TGTGCCAGCAGCTTAGAAGTCTTCGGAATTAGCTCTGGAAACACCATATATTTT
CASSLEVFGISSGNTIYF
>TRBJ2-3|TRBD1|.|TRBV6-5
TGTGCCAGCAGCCCAGACAGGGGGCGAGGGGATACGCAGTATTTT
CASSPDRGRGDTQYF
>TRBJ1-5|.|few|TRBV19
TGTGCCAGTAGTATAGTCCAGGCATATCAGCCCCAGCATTTT
CASSIVQAYQPQHF
>TRBJ2-5|.|.|TRBV5-6
TGTGCCAGCAGCCGTCAAGAGACCCAGTACTTC
CASSRQETQYF
>TRBJ2-3|TRBD2|.|TRBV6-1
TGTGCCAGCAGTGAGGGGACTAGCGGGACCCCGGGACGGGATACGCAGTATTTT
CASSEGTSGTPGRDTQYF
>TRBJ2-3|.|once|TRBV14
TGTGCCAGCAGCCAAGGGTTGCTAGTCCAAGATACGCAGTATTTT
CASSQGLLVQDTQYF
>TRBJ1-3|TRBD1|.|TRBV4-1
TGCGCCAGCAGCCAAGAAGCAGAGGGACAGGGATACACCATATATTTT
CASSQEAEGQGYTIYF
>TRBJ2-2|.|.|TRBV6-5
TGTGCCAGCAGTTACTCGAGGGGACTCTCCGGGGAGCTGTTTTTT
CASSYSRGLSGELFF
>TRBJ2-5|.|.|TRBV7-2
TGTGCCAGCAGCGGGGGGGCCGGAGAGACCCAGTACTTC
CASSGGAGETQYF
>TRBJ1-5|.|once|TRBV6-1
TGTGCCAGCAGTGAACCCGGGTTAAGCAATCAGCCCCAGCATTTT
CASSEPGLSNQPQHF
>TRBJ2-7|.|.|TRBV19
TGTGCCACCTCCAGGGGGGGGCTCTACGAGCAGTACTTC
CATSRGGLYEQYF
>TRBJ1-2|.|.|TRBV5-4
TGTGCCAGCAGCTCCCGGACAGATTTTAACTATGGCTACACCTTC
CASSSRTDFNYGYTF
>TRBJ2-1|.|.|TRBV6-1
TGTGCCAGCAGTGAGGTGGTCTCAGTTGTCTCCTACAATGAGCAGTTCTTC
CASSEVVSVVSYNEQFF
>TRBJ2-5|.|once|TRBV7-2
TGTGCCAGCAGCTTCCGGGACGCGGCAGAGACCCAGTACTTC
CASSFRDAAETQYF
>TRBJ1-2|.|.|TRBV6-5
TGTGCCAGCAGTTCTGAAGCGGGGTTGGATGGCTACACCTTC
CASSSEAGLDGYTF
>TRBJ2-5|TRBD1|.|TRBV9
TGTGCCAGCAGCGTAGGGACAGGGGGGTACCAAGAGACCCAGTACTTC
CASSVGTGGYQETQYF
>TRBJ2-2|TRBD1|.|TRBV29-1
TGCAGCGCTGACAGGGGGGGAAACACCGGGGAGCTGTTTTTT
CSADRGGNTGELFF
>TRBJ2-1|.|.|TRBV27
TGTGCCAGCAGGGTGGACGGTAGCTCCTACAATGAGCAGTTCTTC
CASRVDGSSYNEQFF
>TRBJ1-3|TRBD1|.|TRBV9
TGTGCCAGCAGCGTTACAGGGGCCGAAAACACCATATATTTT
CASSVTGAENTIYF
>TRBJ2-3|TRBD2|.|TRBV4-1
TGCGCCAGCAGCCAAATACAGACTAAAGCGGGGGAAGGAGTTACGCAGTATTTT
CASSQIQTKAGEGVTQYF
>TRBJ1-1|.|.|TRBV5-1
TGCGCCAGCAGCTACGACAGGAACACTGAAGCTTTCTTT
CASSYDRNTEAFF